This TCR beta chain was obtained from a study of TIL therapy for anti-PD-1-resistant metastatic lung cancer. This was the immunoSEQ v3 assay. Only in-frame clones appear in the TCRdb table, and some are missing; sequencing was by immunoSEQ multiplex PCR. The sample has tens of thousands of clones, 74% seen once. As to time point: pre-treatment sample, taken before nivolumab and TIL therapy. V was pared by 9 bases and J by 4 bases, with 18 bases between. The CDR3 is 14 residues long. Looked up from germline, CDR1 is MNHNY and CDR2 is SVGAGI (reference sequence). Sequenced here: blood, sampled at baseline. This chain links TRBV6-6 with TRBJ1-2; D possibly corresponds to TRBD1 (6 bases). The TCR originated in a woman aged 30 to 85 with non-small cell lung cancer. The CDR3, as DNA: TGTGCCAGTAGCGAAACAGGGATCGGCTATGGCTACACCTTC. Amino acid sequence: CASSETGIGYGYTF.